This TCR beta chain originates from a study of blood T cells in healthy people across ages. Sample-barcoded 5' priming and a J-beta primer mix drove a second PCR of about 7 to 12 cycles. TCRdb re-derived calls from the 5' RACE reads in MiXCR, one entry per CDR3 protein. Found here are fewer than 700,000 distinct CDR3 sequences, 35% to 50% of them singletons; the top ten hold around 32%. CDR1 and CDR2 from the germline V gene are KGHDR and SFDVKD. The junction had 12 bases not matched to a gene; V was cut back by 2 bases and J by 9 bases. CDR3 size: 16 residues. V and J are TRBV24-1 and TRBJ2-1; the match to TRBD2 covers 7 bases. The sequence was obtained from a man of 80 years or more in good health. The sequenced sample consisted of blood. Written as DNA, the CDR3 is TGTGCCACCAGTGATTCCTCGCCGGGGCTAGCGGTTGAGCAGTTCTTC. Its translation: CATSDSSPGLAVEQFF.